Below are 8 T cell receptor beta chains sequenced from a single sample in a study of type 1 and type 2 diabetes patients. The PCR template was genomic DNA. Amplification of the beta chain CDR3 used 30 forward and 13 reverse multiplex primers. TCRdb itself ran the multiplex PCR reads through MiXCR, one entry per CDR3 protein. The sample has more than 250,000 distinct CDR3 sequences; 47% are singletons. The specimen sequenced was peripheral blood mononuclear cells (PBMCs). These TCRs come from a man younger than 30 with type 2 diabetes.

CDR3 in amino acids: CASSPNGGGHRSQYF. CDR3 bases: TGTGCCAGCAGCCCAAACGGCGGGGGCCATAGGTCCCAGTACTTC. The chain employs TRBV7-2 and TRBJ2-5; a weak D match, TRBD2 (7 bases). The CDR3 contains 15 residues. Germline CDR1 is SGHTA and CDR2 is FQGNSA. Trimming cost V 5 bases and J 9 bases, with 22 bases left between them.

J is TRBJ2-2 and V is TRBV9; 13 bases match TRBD2. V was pared by 5 bases and J by 3 bases, with 7 bases of the junction left unmatched. This CDR3 contains 17 residues. Germline lookup yields CDR1 SGDLS and CDR2 YYNGEE. The CDR3 sequence: CASSDRGLAGYTGELFF. The CDR3 DNA reads TGTGCCAGCAGTGACAGGGGACTAGCGGGATACACCGGGGAGCTGTTTTTT.

The chain is built from TRBV7-9 and TRBJ2-3, with D possibly being TRBD2 (7 bases). V lost 1 base and J lost 7, with 18 bases in between. Germline CDR1 SEHNR, CDR2 FQNEAQ (reference sequence). The CDR3 runs 16 residues. CDR3 amino acids: CASSLGSAGRGNTQYF. CDR3 DNA sequence: TGTGCCAGCAGCTTAGGGTCCGCGGGGAGGGGGAATACGCAGTATTTT. The full variable domain, rest sourced from reference TRBV7-9 and TRBJ2-3, is DTGVSQNPRHKITKRGQNVTFRCDPISEHNRLYWYRQTLGQGPEFLTYFQNEAQLEKSRLLSDRFSAERPKGSFSTLEIQRTEQGDSAMYLCASSLGSAGRGNTQYFGPGTRLTVL.

Many counts were recorded for this clonotype. The chain combines TRBV25-1 with TRBJ2-1; D perhaps matches TRBD1 (5 bases). Looked up from germline, CDR1 is MGHDK and CDR2 is SYGVNS. The CDR3 spans 11 residues. Trimming took 4 bases from V and 13 from J, leaving 11 bases between them. CDR3 loop: CASSGNRRQFF. CDR3 DNA: TGTGCCAGCAGTGGGAACAGGAGACAGTTCTTC.

V usage is TRBV4-3 and J usage is TRBJ1-1; the match to TRBD1 covers 7 bases. V lost 1 base, J lost 3 bases, and 5 bases stayed unmatched. CDR3 size: 15 residues. The V gene's germline CDR1 is LGHNA and CDR2 YSLEER. As DNA, the CDR3 is TGCGCCAGCAGCCAAGTTGGGACAGCCTACACTGAAGCTTTCTTT. Protein product: CASSQVGTAYTEAFF.

In this sample, this clonotype turned up a few times. With a much larger clone just one base away, this may be a read error. The chain is built from TRBV12-3 or TRBV12-4 and TRBJ2-3; D is ambiguous. The CDR3 is 11 amino acids. The V end was cut by 3 bases, the J end by 5 bases, with 3 bases between. The CDR3 loop is CASSFIDTQYF. CDR3 bases: TGTGCCAGCAGTTTCATAGATACGCAGTATTTT.

This sequence joins TRBV30 and TRBJ2-3, with 7 bases aligning to TRBD2. The germline V gene has CDR1 GTSNPN and CDR2 SVGIG (reference sequence). The CDR3 length is 19 residues. Unmatched junction bases numbered 20, after V lost 2 bases and J lost 3 bases. CDR3 sequence reads: CAWSLPIRVWGGSTDTQYF. As DNA, the CDR3 is TGTGCCTGGAGTTTGCCCATTAGGGTTTGGGGCGGGAGTACAGATACGCAGTATTTT.

This clonotype was counted at least ten times. This CDR3 reads CASSPDPQSNYGYTF. CDR3 DNA: TGTGCCAGCAGTCCCGATCCGCAGAGTAACTATGGCTACACCTTC. The rearrangement uses TRBV25-1 and TRBJ1-2; D not resolved. In germline, CDR1 is MGHDK, CDR2 SYGVNS. The CDR3 is 15 residues long. V was cut by 5 bases and J by 1 base, with 14 bases left in between.